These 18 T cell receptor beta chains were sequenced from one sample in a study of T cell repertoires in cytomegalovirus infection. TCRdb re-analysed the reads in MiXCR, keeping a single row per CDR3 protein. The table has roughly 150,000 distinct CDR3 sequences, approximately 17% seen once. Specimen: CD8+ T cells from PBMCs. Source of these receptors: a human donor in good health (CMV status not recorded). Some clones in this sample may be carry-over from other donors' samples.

In nucleotides, the CDR3 is TGTGCCAGCAGGGAACAGGGACAGATGAACACTGAAGCTTTCTTT. It is translated as CASREQGQMNTEAFF. V is TRBV11-2 and J is TRBJ1-1; 7 nucleotides match TRBD1. The CDR3 is 15 residues long. The germline V gene has CDR1 SGHAT and CDR2 FQNNGV. After removal of 6 bases from V and 0 bases from J, the junction contained 7 bases not matched to a gene.

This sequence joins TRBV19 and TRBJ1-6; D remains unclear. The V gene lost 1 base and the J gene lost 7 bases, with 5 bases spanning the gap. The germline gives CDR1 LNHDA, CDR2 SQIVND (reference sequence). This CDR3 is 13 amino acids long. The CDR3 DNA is TGTGCCAGTAGTATAGGCGTCAATTCACCCCTCCACTTT. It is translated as CASSIGVNSPLHF.

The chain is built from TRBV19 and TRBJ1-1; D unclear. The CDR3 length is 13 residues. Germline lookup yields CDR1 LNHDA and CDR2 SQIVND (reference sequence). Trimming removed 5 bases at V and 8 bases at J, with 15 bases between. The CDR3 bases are TGTGCCAGTAGTTCGTCTGAGTATTCGGAAGCTTTCTTT. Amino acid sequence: CASSSSEYSEAFF.

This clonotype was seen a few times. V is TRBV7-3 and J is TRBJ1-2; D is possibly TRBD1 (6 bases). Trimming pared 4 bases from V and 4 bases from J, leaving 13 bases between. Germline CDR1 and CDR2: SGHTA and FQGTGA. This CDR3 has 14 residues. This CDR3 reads CASSSPGTLYGYTF. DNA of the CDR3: TGTGCCAGCAGCTCCCCCGGGACACTCTATGGCTACACCTTC.

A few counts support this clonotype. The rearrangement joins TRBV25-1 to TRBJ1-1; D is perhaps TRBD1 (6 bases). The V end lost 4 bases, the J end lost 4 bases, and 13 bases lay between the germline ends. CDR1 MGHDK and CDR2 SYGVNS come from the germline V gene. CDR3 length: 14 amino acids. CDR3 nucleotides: TGTGCCAGCAGTGTTACCGGGACAAGCACTGAAGCTTTCTTT. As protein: CASSVTGTSTEAFF.

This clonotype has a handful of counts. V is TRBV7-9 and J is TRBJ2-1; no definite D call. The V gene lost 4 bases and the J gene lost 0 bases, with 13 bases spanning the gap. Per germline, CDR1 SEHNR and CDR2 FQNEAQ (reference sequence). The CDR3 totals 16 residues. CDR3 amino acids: CASSYIERYSYNEQFF. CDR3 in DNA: TGTGCCAGCAGCTATATCGAGCGTTACTCCTACAATGAGCAGTTCTTC.

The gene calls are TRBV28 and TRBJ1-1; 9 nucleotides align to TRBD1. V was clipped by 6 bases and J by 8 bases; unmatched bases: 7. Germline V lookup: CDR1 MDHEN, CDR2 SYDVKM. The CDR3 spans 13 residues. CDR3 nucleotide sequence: TGTGCCAGCAGCTTCACAGGGGGCATCGAAGCTTTCTTT. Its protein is CASSFTGGIEAFF.

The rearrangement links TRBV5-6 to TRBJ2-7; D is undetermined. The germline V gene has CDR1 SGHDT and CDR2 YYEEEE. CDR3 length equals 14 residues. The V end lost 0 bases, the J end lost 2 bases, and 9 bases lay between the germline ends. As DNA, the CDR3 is TGTGCCAGCAGCTTGGGGGCAGGTACCTACGAGCAGTACTTC. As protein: CASSLGAGTYEQYF. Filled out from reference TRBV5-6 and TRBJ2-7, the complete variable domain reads DAGVTQSPTHLIKTRGQQVTLRCSPKSGHDTVSWYQQALGQGPQFIFQYYEEEERQRGNFPDRFSGHQFPNYSSELNVNALLLGDSALYLCASSLGAGTYEQYFGPGTRLTVT.

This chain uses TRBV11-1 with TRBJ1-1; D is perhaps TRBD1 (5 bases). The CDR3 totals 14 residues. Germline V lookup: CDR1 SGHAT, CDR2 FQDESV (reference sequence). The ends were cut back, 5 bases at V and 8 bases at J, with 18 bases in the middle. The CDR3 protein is CASSLGAPVDEAFF. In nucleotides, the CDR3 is TGTGCCAGCAGCCTCGGGGCGCCCGTGGACGAAGCTTTCTTT.

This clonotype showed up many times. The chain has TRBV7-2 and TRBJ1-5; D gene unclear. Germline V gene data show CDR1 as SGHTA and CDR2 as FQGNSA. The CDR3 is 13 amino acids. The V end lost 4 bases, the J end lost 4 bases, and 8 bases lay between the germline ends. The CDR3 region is CASSSSGNQPQHF. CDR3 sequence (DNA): TGTGCCAGCAGCTCGTCTGGGAATCAGCCCCAGCATTTT.

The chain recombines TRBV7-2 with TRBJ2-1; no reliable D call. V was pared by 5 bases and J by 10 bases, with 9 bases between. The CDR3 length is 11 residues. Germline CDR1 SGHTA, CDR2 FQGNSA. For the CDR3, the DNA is TGTGCCAGCAGCCCGGTTAGAGAGCAGTTCTTC. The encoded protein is CASSPVREQFF. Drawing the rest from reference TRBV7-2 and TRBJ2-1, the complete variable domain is GAGVSQSPSNKVTEKGKDVELRCDPISGHTALYWYRQSLGQGLEFLIYFQGNSAPDKSGLPSDRFSAERTGGSVSTLTIQRTQQEDSAVYLCASSPVREQFFGPGTRLTVL.

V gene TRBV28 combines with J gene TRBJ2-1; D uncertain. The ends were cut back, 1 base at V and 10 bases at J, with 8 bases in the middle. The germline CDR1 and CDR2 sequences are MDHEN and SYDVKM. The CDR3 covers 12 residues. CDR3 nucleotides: TGTGCCAGCAGTTTATATGACGGCGAGCAGTTCTTC. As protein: CASSLYDGEQFF.

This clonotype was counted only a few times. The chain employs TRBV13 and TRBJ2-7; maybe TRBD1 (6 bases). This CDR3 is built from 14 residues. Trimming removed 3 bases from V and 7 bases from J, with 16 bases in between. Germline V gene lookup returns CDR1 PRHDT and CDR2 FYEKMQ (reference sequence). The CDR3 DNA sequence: TGTGCCAGCAGCTTGGGAACAGGGTCAAGGGAGCAGTACTTC. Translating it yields CASSLGTGSREQYF.

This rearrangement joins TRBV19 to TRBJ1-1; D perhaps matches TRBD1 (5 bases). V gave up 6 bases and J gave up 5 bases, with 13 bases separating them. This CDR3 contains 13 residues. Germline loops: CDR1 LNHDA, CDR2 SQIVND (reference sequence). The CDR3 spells CASSDTEGTEAFF. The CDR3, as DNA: TGTGCCAGTAGCGATACGGAGGGGACTGAAGCTTTCTTT.

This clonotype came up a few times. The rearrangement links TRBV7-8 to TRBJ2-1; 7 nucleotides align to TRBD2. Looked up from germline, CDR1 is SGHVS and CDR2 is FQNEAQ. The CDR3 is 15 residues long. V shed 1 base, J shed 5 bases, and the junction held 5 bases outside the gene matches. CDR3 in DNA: TGTGCCAGCAGCTTAGTTGCGGGGGACCACAATGAGCAGTTCTTC. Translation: CASSLVAGDHNEQFF.

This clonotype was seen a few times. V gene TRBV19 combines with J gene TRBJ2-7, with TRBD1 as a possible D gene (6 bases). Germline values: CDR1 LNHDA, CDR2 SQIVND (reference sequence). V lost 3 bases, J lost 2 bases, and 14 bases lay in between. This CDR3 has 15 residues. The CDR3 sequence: CASSINRERAYEQYF. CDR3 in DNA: TGTGCCAGTAGTATCAACAGGGAACGAGCCTACGAGCAGTACTTC.

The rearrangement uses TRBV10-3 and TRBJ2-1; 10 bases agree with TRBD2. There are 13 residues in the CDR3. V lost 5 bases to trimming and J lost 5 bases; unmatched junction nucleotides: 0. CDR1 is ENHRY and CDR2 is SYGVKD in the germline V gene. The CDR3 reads CAISLAGDNEQFF. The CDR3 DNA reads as TGTGCCATCAGTCTAGCGGGGGACAATGAGCAGTTCTTC.

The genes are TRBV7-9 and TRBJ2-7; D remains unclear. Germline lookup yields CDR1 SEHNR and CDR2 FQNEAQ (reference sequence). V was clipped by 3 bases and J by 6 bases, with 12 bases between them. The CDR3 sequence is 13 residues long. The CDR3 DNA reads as TGTGCCAGCAGCTTTGATCAGCGCCCCGAGCAGTACTTC. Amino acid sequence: CASSFDQRPEQYF. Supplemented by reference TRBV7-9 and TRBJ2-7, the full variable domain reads DTGVSQNPRHKITKRGQNVTFRCDPISEHNRLYWYRQTLGQGPEFLTYFQNEAQLEKSRLLSDRFSAERPKGSFSTLEIQRTEQGDSAMYLCASSFDQRPEQYFGPGTRLTVT.